This TCR beta chain was sequenced in a study of blood T cells in healthy people across ages. It was with a sample-barcoded 5' primer and a J-beta primer mix that a second PCR of about 7 to 12 cycles was run. TCRdb itself ran the 5' RACE reads through MiXCR, one entry per CDR3 protein. The profile covers 600,000 to 850,000 distinct CDR3 sequences, with 20% to 30% appearing a single time and roughly a tenth taken by the ten largest. This CDR3 has 12 residues. Germline V gene lookup returns CDR1 SQVTM and CDR2 ANQGSEA. The study, taken as a whole, reports: Long-lived and aged donors differed, with more naive CD4+ cells and higher diversity in the long-lived.

Isolation of PBMCs gave at least 6 million cells per sample. Concerning this clonotype: As yet, its antigen is unknown.

These data were also reused for a study on T cells of mothers and their children. As that report states: The M1S primer of the second PCR added sample barcodes and 2-4 random nucleotides. Each child gave approximately 2.8 million TCR beta CDR3 reads (each mother, over 9.5 million).

The gene calls are TRBV29-1 and TRBJ2-1; D is perhaps TRBD1 or TRBD2 (6 bases each). The DNA end favors TRBJ2-7, so the J call may be wrong. The clonotype comes from a boy between 5 and 17 years old in good health. Sample: blood. CDR3 nucleotide sequence: TGCAGCGCCATCGGGGGCCCCTACGAGCAGTACTTC. The encoded protein is CSAIGGPYEQYF.